These T cell receptor beta chains were read from a single sample in a study of early T cells in non-severe SARS-CoV-2 infection. TCRdb recomputed calls from the 5' RACE reads with MiXCR, one row per CDR3 protein. The repertoire consists of about 32,000 distinct CDR3 sequences, with approximately 5.6% occurring once and the leading ten covering approximately 3.5%. Sequencing was carried out using whole blood. The source is an adult who was a healthcare worker with PCR-confirmed SARS-CoV-2 infection or an uninfected control (not recorded which). Both conserved end residues are part of each CDR3. D genes are given only for firm matches. Clone size is given as once, few, many or a size class.

j_gene,v_gene,d_gene,abundance,CDR3aa,CDR3nt
TRBJ2-7,TRBV7-2,TRBD1,many,CASSLRDRGRYEQYF,TGTGCCAGCAGCTTACGGGACAGGGGGCGTTACGAGCAGTACTTC
TRBJ1-1,TRBV12-5,TRBD1,few,CASGLGQGGTEAFF,TGTGCTAGTGGTTTAGGACAGGGGGGCACTGAAGCTTTCTTT
TRBJ2-1,TRBV24-1,.,few,CATSDPKTGSAYNEQFF,TGTGCCACCAGTGACCCCAAAACAGGGTCTGCCTACAATGAGCAGTTCTTC
TRBJ1-5,TRBV12-3/TRBV12-4,.,few,CASTAGVYDQPQHF,TGTGCCAGCACCGCAGGAGTATACGATCAGCCCCAGCATTTT
TRBJ2-7,TRBV18,TRBD2,few,CASSPRTSGSSYEQYF,TGTGCCAGCTCACCGAGGACTAGCGGGAGCTCCTACGAGCAGTACTTC
TRBJ1-2,TRBV28,.,many,CASSPHERTGYGYTF,TGTGCCAGCAGTCCCCACGAAAGAACTGGGTATGGCTACACCTTC
TRBJ1-3,TRBV20-1,TRBD1,few,CSASDRGPGNTIYF,TGCAGTGCCTCCGACAGGGGGCCTGGAAACACCATATATTTT
TRBJ1-1,TRBV5-4,.,many,CASSPGEGWGTEAFF,TGTGCCAGCAGCCCCGGGGAGGGCTGGGGCACTGAAGCTTTCTTT
TRBJ1-6,TRBV14,.,many,CASSQGGNSPLHF,TGTGCCAGCAGCCAGGGGGGTAATTCACCCCTCCACTTT
TRBJ1-5,TRBV5-5,.,many,CASSLSWGQPQHF,TGTGCCAGCAGCTTGTCCTGGGGTCAGCCCCAGCATTTT
TRBJ2-2,TRBV19,TRBD2,many,CASRSTSGGYTGELFF,TGTGCCAGTAGATCAACTAGCGGGGGGTACACCGGGGAGCTGTTTTTT